Below, one T cell receptor (beta chain) is given with its context. The source of the sample is a study of cytomegalovirus exposure and HLA in healthy donors. Germline CDR1 reads SGHDT; CDR2 reads YYEEEE. V gave up 5 bases and J gave up 4 bases, with 16 bases separating them. The CDR3 has 14 residues. The PCR had 60 Vbeta and 13 Jbeta primers. The data were produced by immunoSEQ multiplex PCR, yet TCRdb's version contains in-frame clones alone and is incomplete. The table has 160,000 or so clones, about 73% seen once. The TCR comes from a middle-aged woman in good health and CMV-seronegative. Sequencing was performed on PBMCs. V is TRBV5-6 and J is TRBJ2-7; weak D call: TRBD2 (6 bases). CDR3 coding DNA: TGTGCCAGCAGATTATGGACTAATCTTTACGAGCAGTACTTC. Protein: CASRLWTNLYEQYF.